Here is one T cell receptor beta chain with its context. These data come from a study of cytomegalovirus exposure and HLA in healthy donors. A multiplex PCR was run with 60 Vbeta primers and 13 Jbeta primers. Method: immunoSEQ multiplex PCR; TCRdb's copy keeps in-frame clones and lacks some. The sample lists about 75,000 clones; 84% were seen once. Germline CDR1 and CDR2: MNHEY and SVGAGI. The CDR3 is 15 amino acids. Trimming removed 6 bases from V and 1 base from J; junction bases left unmatched: 7. This chain links TRBV6-5 with TRBJ1-1; 8 bases align to TRBD1. Sequences were obtained from PBMCs. The source is a man between 65 and 80 years old in good health and CMV-seropositive. CDR3 nucleotides: TGTGCCAGCAGAGGACAGGGCCCTACGAACACTGAAGCTTTCTTT. As protein: CASRGQGPTNTEAFF.